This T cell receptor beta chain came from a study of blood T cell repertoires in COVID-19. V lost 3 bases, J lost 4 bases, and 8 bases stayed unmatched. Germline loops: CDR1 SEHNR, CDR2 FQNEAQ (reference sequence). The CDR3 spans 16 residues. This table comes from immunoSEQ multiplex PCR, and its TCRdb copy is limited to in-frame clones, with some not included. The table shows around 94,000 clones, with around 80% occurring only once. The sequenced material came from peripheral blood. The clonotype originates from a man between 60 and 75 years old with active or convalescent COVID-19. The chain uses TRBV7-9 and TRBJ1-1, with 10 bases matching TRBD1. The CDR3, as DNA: TGTGCCAGCAGCTTTGTCGACAGGGGGCTAGGCACTGAAGCTTTCTTT. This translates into CASSFVDRGLGTEAFF.